What follows are 4 T cell receptor beta chains derived from one specimen sequenced in a study of cytomegalovirus exposure and HLA in healthy donors. The study ran its PCR with 60 Vbeta and 13 Jbeta primers. Sequenced by immunoSEQ multiplex PCR; TCRdb stores in-frame clones only, minus some. The sample contains 140,000 or so clones, just under 85% of which appear only once. The material sequenced was PBMCs. These receptors were collected from a woman aged 55-75 years in good health and CMV-seropositive.

The chain carries TRBV7-8 and TRBJ2-1, with 7 positions matching TRBD2. After removal of 2 bases from V and 7 bases from J, the junction contained 11 bases not matched to a gene. The germline V gene encodes CDR1 SGHVS and CDR2 FQNEAQ. This CDR3 contains 16 residues. Here the CDR3 DNA reads TGTGCCAGCAGCTTAAACGCGAACGGGAGGTGGAATGAGCAGTTCTTC. This encodes CASSLNANGRWNEQFF.

This chain joins TRBV27 and TRBJ2-7, with D possibly being TRBD2 (6 bases). V dropped 6 bases and J dropped 0 bases, with 9 bases sitting between them. Germline CDR1 reads MNHEY; CDR2 reads SMNVEV (reference sequence). CDR3 length: 13 residues. The CDR3 loop is CASRGTYSYEQYF. The CDR3 DNA reads TGTGCCAGCAGGGGGACTTACTCCTACGAGCAGTACTTC.

This sequence joins TRBV4-2 and TRBJ1-2, with TRBD1 as a possible D gene (5 bases). V gave up 0 bases and J gave up 0 bases, with 11 bases separating them. The CDR3 consists of 16 residues. CDR1 is LGHNA, CDR2 YNFKEQ, per germline. The CDR3 here is CASSQDRQTANYGYTF. Here the CDR3 DNA reads TGTGCCAGCAGCCAAGATCGACAGACAGCTAACTATGGCTACACCTTC.

V and J are TRBV28 and TRBJ2-1; 11 nucleotides align to TRBD2. Germline lookup yields CDR1 MDHEN and CDR2 SYDVKM. The CDR3 sequence is 15 residues long. V lost 4 bases, J lost 9 bases, and 8 bases stayed unmatched. CDR3 protein: CASSYISGRAGEQFF. For the CDR3, the DNA is TGTGCCAGCAGTTATATTAGCGGGAGGGCAGGTGAGCAGTTCTTC.